Below are 8 T cell receptor beta chains sequenced from a single sample in a study of PD-1 blockade in classical Hodgkin lymphoma. Each patient's relapse followed autologous stem cell transplantation, and brentuximab vedotin exposure varied. TCRdb keeps only in-frame clones here, not all; method: immunoSEQ multiplex PCR. The table lists about 36,000 clones, around 63% of them singletons, with roughly an eighth in the top ten. Sample: peripheral blood mononuclear cells (PBMCs), taken before the second cycle of nivolumab. The receptors here all came from a human donor with classical Hodgkin lymphoma.

This rearrangement joins TRBV11-2 to TRBJ2-3; D ambiguous. This CDR3 has 14 amino acids. Germline values: CDR1 SGHAT, CDR2 FQNNGV. V lost 0 bases to trimming and J lost 4 bases, with 8 bases between them. CDR3 bases: TGTGCCAGCAGCTTAGATCGTATGGCAGATACGCAGTATTTT. Translating it yields CASSLDRMADTQYF. Combining the CDR3 with reference TRBV11-2 and TRBJ2-3 gives the whole variable domain EAGVAQSPRYKIIEKRQSVAFWCNPISGHATLYWYQQILGQGPKLLIQFQNNGVVDDSQLPKDRFSAERLKGVDSTLKIQPAKLEDSAVYLCASSLDRMADTQYFGPGTRLTVL.

This clone showed up just a few times. The J gene is TRBJ2-1, the V gene TRBV27; unclear D gene. CDR3 length: 13 amino acids. CDR1 is MNHEY and CDR2 is SMNVEV in the germline V gene (reference sequence). Trimming removed 1 base from V and 7 bases from J, with 8 bases in between. The CDR3 sequence is CASSLLGPNEQFF. The DNA for the CDR3 is TGTGCCAGCAGTTTATTAGGCCCAAATGAGCAGTTCTTC.

This clone is medium-sized in the sample. J is TRBJ1-2 and V is TRBV7-2; D ambiguous. The CDR3 loop spans 14 amino acids. Germline V gene sequence: CDR1 SGHTA, CDR2 FQGNSA. The V gene lost 3 bases and the J gene lost 4 bases, with 12 bases spanning the gap. The CDR3 coding sequence is TGTGCCAGCAGCTTCGACGGCCAAATCTATGGCTACACCTTC. Its translation: CASSFDGQIYGYTF.

Worth noting for this clone: A junction boundary mismatches the germline segment, possibly from a read error. The rearrangement joins TRBV29-1 to TRBJ1-5; perhaps TRBD1 as D (6 bases). The germline V gene has CDR1 SQVTM and CDR2 ANQGSEA. This CDR3 is 16 amino acids long. The CDR3 is CSVKDGGAYSNQPQHF. In nucleotides, the CDR3 is TGCAGCGTTAAAGATGGGGGCGCATATAGCAATCAGCCCCAGCATTTT.

The chain uses TRBV2 and TRBJ1-5; D is ambiguous. The CDR3 sequence is 15 residues long. Germline CDR1 reads SNHLY; CDR2 reads FYNNEI. V dropped 1 base and J dropped 4 bases, with 11 bases sitting between them. The CDR3 DNA reads TGTGCCAGCAGTGAAGAAAAACAGACGAATCAGCCCCAGCATTTT. Its translation is CASSEEKQTNQPQHF.

As DNA, the CDR3 is TGTGCCAGCAGCGTAAACTATGGCTACACCTTC. Encoded protein: CASSVNYGYTF. The rearrangement joins TRBV9 to TRBJ1-2, with D unclear. Trimming removed 1 base from V and 2 bases from J, with 0 bases in between. The CDR3 runs 11 residues. Germline assignment: CDR1 SGDLS and CDR2 YYNGEE.

J is TRBJ1-2 and V is TRBV30; D is perhaps TRBD1 (6 bases). Germline CDR1 is GTSNPN and CDR2 is SVGIG (reference sequence). The CDR3 spans 12 residues. V lost 4 bases to trimming and J lost 8 bases, with 14 bases between them. This CDR3 is CAWNPGGGGYTF. For the CDR3, the DNA is TGTGCCTGGAACCCGGGGGGCGGCGGCTACACCTTC.

This chain joins TRBV5-1 and TRBJ2-6; D not certain. This CDR3 region has 15 residues. With 3 bases removed from V and 0 bases from J, the gap between germline ends came to 7 bases. Germline assignment: CDR1 SGHRS and CDR2 YFSETQ. The CDR3 nucleotides are TGCGCCAGCAGCTCCTGGCCCTCTGGGGCCAACGTCCTGACTTTC. Protein sequence: CASSSWPSGANVLTF.